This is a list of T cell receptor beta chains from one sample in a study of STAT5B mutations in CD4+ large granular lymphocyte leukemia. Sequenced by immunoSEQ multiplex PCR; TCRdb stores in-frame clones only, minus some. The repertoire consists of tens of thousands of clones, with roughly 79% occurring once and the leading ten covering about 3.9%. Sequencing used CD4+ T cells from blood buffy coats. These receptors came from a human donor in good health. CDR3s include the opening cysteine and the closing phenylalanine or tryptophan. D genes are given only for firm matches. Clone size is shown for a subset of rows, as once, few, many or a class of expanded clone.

TGTGCCAGCAGCCTAGGGACCGCTGGGGCCAACGTCCTGACTTTC CASSLGTAGANVLTF TRBJ2-6 - - TRBV7-8 15
TGCAGTTTAACCGGGGCCAACGTCCTGACTTTC CSLTGANVLTF TRBJ2-6 - few TRBV20-1 11
TGTGCCAGCAGTGGGACAGGGGGCGTTTTGACTAATGAAAAACTGTTTTTT CASSGTGGVLTNEKLFF TRBJ1-4 TRBD1 - TRBV6-1 17
TGTGCCAGCAGCTTAGGGCGTGAACCCCTCCACTTT CASSLGREPLHF TRBJ1-6 - - TRBV7-2 12
TGTGCCAGCAGCTCCCAGGGGGCCAACGCTGAAGCTTTCTTT CASSSQGANAEAFF TRBJ1-1 TRBD1 once TRBV11-2 14
TGTGCCAGCAGCCCCGGGACAGTCTATGGCTACACCTTC CASSPGTVYGYTF TRBJ1-2 TRBD1 - TRBV6-5 13
TGTGCCTGGGGGAGGGGACGGGAGACCCAGTACTTC CAWGRGRETQYF TRBJ2-5 TRBD2 - TRBV30 12
TGTGCCAGCAGCCCGACAGGGTTCTACGAGCAGTACTTC CASSPTGFYEQYF TRBJ2-7 TRBD1 - TRBV9 13
TGTGCCAGCAGCTTAGACGTCGGGGGGGCGGATGGCTACACCTTC CASSLDVGGADGYTF TRBJ1-2 - - TRBV11-2 15
TGTGCCAGCACCCTTTCTACCAGCTCCTACGAGCAGTACTTC CASTLSTSSYEQYF TRBJ2-7 - - TRBV6-6 14
TGCGCCAGCAGCCAAGACGGGGGCCTTAACACCGGGGAGCTGTTTTTT CASSQDGGLNTGELFF TRBJ2-2 - - TRBV4-1 16
TGCGCCAGCGGACCCGGGGCCACCCAAGAGACCCAGTACTTC CASGPGATQETQYF TRBJ2-5 - - TRBV5-1 14
TGTGCCAGCAGTTTGAGGGGGGACATAGACAATCAGCCCCAGCATTTT CASSLRGDIDNQPQHF TRBJ1-5 - - TRBV27 16
TGCGCCAGCAGCCAAATTATCTCAACAGGGGCCTCTGGAAACACCATATATTTT CASSQIISTGASGNTIYF TRBJ1-3 TRBD1 - TRBV4-3 18
TGTGCCAGCAGTTATGCCAGTTCCTACGAGCAGTACTTC CASSYASSYEQYF TRBJ2-7 - - TRBV28 13
TGTGCCAGCAGTACTGAACAGGTCGGGGAGCTGTTTTTT CASSTEQVGELFF TRBJ2-2 - few TRBV2 13
TGTGCCAGCAGCTCACCGTCGACTAGCGGGGGGACGACAACCTACAATGAGCAGTTCTTC CASSSPSTSGGTTTYNEQFF TRBJ2-1 TRBD2 - TRBV7-3 20
TGTGCCAGCAGCTTATCTAGTGGTAGCTCCTACGAGCAGTACTTC CASSLSSGSSYEQYF TRBJ2-7 - - TRBV7-3 15
TGCGCCAGCAGCCAATCCACAGGTCGGGTCACTGAAGCTTTCTTT CASSQSTGRVTEAFF TRBJ1-1 - - TRBV4-1 15
TGTGCCACACTCAACAGGGAGCTCAATGAGCAGTTCTTC CATLNRELNEQFF TRBJ2-1 - few TRBV28 13
TGTGCCAGCAGGAAGATACAGGGGCATCAGCCCCAGCATTTT CASRKIQGHQPQHF TRBJ1-5 TRBD1 - TRBV6-6 14
TGTGCCAGCAGTTACGCAAACACCATATATTTT CASSYANTIYF TRBJ1-3 - few TRBV6-5 11
TGTGCCAGCAGTTCCTCCCCTTGGGGGAGCCTGCGCTACACCTTC CASSSSPWGSLRYTF TRBJ1-2 - - TRBV6-5 15
TGTGCCAGCAGCTTGGGGGCTACCTACGAGCAGTACTTC CASSLGATYEQYF TRBJ2-7 - - TRBV7-6 13
TGCGCCAGCAGCTTGGGAGGGGGGGGCAGCAATGAGCAGTTCTTC CASSLGGGGSNEQFF TRBJ2-1 - - TRBV5-1 15
TGTGCCTGCTCCCTAGGGTACACTGAAGCTTTCTTT CACSLGYTEAFF TRBJ1-1 - - TRBV30 12
TGCGCCAGCAGCCGAGGGACAGCGTTCTACTATGGCTACACCTTC CASSRGTAFYYGYTF TRBJ1-2 TRBD1 few TRBV4-1 15
TGTGCCAGCAGCGAGTGGGACAGGGAGTTCTCTGGAAACACCATATATTTT CASSEWDREFSGNTIYF TRBJ1-3 TRBD1 - TRBV9 17
TGCGCCAGCAGTCGGGGGCCTAGCTCCTACGAGCAGTACTTC CASSRGPSSYEQYF TRBJ2-7 - - TRBV10-2 14
TGCGCCAGCAGCCAAGATGCACTAGCCTCCTACAATGAGCAGTTCTTC CASSQDALASYNEQFF TRBJ2-1 - - TRBV4-1 16
TGCGCCAGCAGCCAAGTCCCCGTTTTTGGAAAGAACACCGGGGAGCTGTTTTTT CASSQVPVFGKNTGELFF TRBJ2-2 - - TRBV4-1 18